This TCR beta chain was sequenced for a study of T cells in localized non-small cell lung cancer. Some clones are missing from TCRdb's copy, which holds only in-frame ones; the method was immunoSEQ multiplex PCR. The sample contains tens of thousands of clones, roughly 83% of which appear only once. This CDR3 contains 14 residues. Germline CDR1 and CDR2: MDHEN and SYDVKM. J lost 0 bases, V lost 6 bases, and 4 bases had no gene match. The chain links TRBV28 to TRBJ2-7, with 8 bases that match TRBD2. The source material was peripheral blood, sampled before any cancer treatment. The receptor's source is a female donor at least 60 years old with stage I lung adenocarcinoma. The CDR3 is CASSSTSGSYEQYF. DNA for the CDR3: TGTGCCAGCAGCTCAACTAGCGGCTCCTACGAGCAGTACTTC.